What follows are 29 T cell receptor beta chains derived from one specimen sequenced in a study of CD4 and CD8 cells across lung adenocarcinoma regions. TCRdb analysed the PCR reads with MiXCR anew, one entry per CDR3 protein. The repertoire holds about 9,000 distinct CDR3 sequences, with 46% as singletons. Input material: CD4+ T cells from the margin of a lung tumor. The receptors shown here come from a female donor with lung adenocarcinoma. The CD4 and CD8 labels of this study may be unreliable.

In this sample, this clonotype is large. The rearrangement joins TRBV6-6 to TRBJ2-5; TRBD2 matches at 8 bases. From germline, CDR1 is MNHNY and CDR2 SVGAGI (reference sequence). The CDR3 extends over 14 amino acids. Trimming at V came to 6 bases and at J to 2 bases, leaving 5 bases not matched to a gene. The CDR3 bases are TGTGCCAGCAGGTACCAGCGGGGGCAAGAGACCCAGTACTTC. Amino acid sequence: CASRYQRGQETQYF.

This sequence joins TRBV10-1 and TRBJ2-3, with TRBD2 identical over 8 bases. The CDR3 sequence is 15 residues long. Germline loops: CDR1 WNHNN, CDR2 SYGVQD (reference sequence). Trimming cost V 7 bases and J 12 bases; bases outside gene matches: 18. The CDR3 is CASTREGLREDIQYF. The CDR3 region has the DNA TGCGCCAGCACCCGGGAGGGCCTAAGAGAAGACATTCAGTATTTT.

This clonotype was recorded a few times. The rearrangement uses TRBV4-1 and TRBJ2-1; 8 nucleotides agree with TRBD1. CDR3 length: 16 residues. The germline gives CDR1 MGHRA, CDR2 YSYEKL. After removal of 4 bases from V and 2 bases from J, the junction contained 7 bases not matched to a gene. CDR3 in DNA: TGCGCCAGCAGCCCTGTCGACAGGGGCCCCTACAATGAGCAGTTCTTC. Protein sequence: CASSPVDRGPYNEQFF.

This clonotype was observed at least ten times. The chain has TRBV27 and TRBJ2-1; 8 bases fit TRBD2. The J call is in doubt because the DNA end fits TRBJ2-7 better. Germline CDR1 reads MNHEY; CDR2 reads SMNVEV (reference sequence). This CDR3 region has 15 residues. CDR3 nucleotide sequence: TGTGCCAGCAGCGGGCAGAGGGTAGCGGGGTCAGTGCAGTACTTC. As protein: CASSGQRVAGSVQYF.

This clonotype has a handful of counts. The V and J genes are TRBV6-1 and TRBJ2-1, with 11 bases fitting TRBD2. Germline CDR1 is MNHNS and CDR2 is SASEGT. V was pared by 5 bases and J by 5 bases, with 2 bases of the junction left unmatched. The CDR3 has 14 amino acids. The CDR3 DNA reads as TGTGCCAGCAGTAGACTAGCGGGGAACAATGAGCAGTTCTTC. It yields the protein CASSRLAGNNEQFF.

The chain carries TRBV9 and TRBJ2-1, with D tentatively TRBD1 or TRBD2 (6 bases each). The J call may be incorrect, as the DNA end agrees better with TRBJ2-7. Germline V gene lookup returns CDR1 SGDLS and CDR2 YYNGEE. The CDR3 runs 16 residues. The CDR3 nucleotides are TGTGCCAGCGGGGGAATCGGGGGCCGTCACGTAGAGACGCAGTACTTC. It specifies CASGGIGGRHVETQYF.

The rearrangement uses TRBV7-3 and TRBJ2-1; 8 positions match TRBD2. The CDR3 runs 15 residues. Unmatched junction bases numbered 9, after V lost 2 bases and J lost 9 bases. Germline CDR1 and CDR2: SGHTA and FQGTGA. DNA for the CDR3: TGTGCCAGCAGCTTAGGGACTAGTGTTTTTACTGAGCAGTTCTTC. Its protein product is CASSLGTSVFTEQFF.

V and J are TRBV15 and TRBJ1-2; a weak D match, TRBD1 (5 bases). Per the germline V gene, CDR1 is LNHNV and CDR2 is YYDKDF (reference sequence). The CDR3 has 12 residues. V gave up 3 bases and J gave up 7 bases, with 9 bases separating them. CDR3 sequence: CATSRPDSGYTF. For the CDR3, the DNA is TGTGCCACCAGCAGGCCTGACAGTGGCTACACCTTC.

The sample holds one count of this clonotype. A junction boundary mismatches the germline segment, possibly from a read error. The V and J genes are TRBV6-1 and TRBJ2-3; possible D gene TRBD1, 6 bases. Germline lookup yields CDR1 MNHNS and CDR2 SASEGT. The CDR3 is 14 amino acids. CDR3 nucleotide sequence: TGTGCGGGCAGTGGGGGCCGTGGCAAAGATACCCAGTATTTC. Protein sequence: CAGSGGRGKDTQYF.

The CDR3 region is CASSQASEAFF. CDR3 DNA: TGCGCCAGCAGCCAAGCGTCTGAAGCTTTCTTT. The rearrangement joins TRBV4-1 to TRBJ1-1; D is undetermined. V lost 1 base and J 6 bases, leaving 3 bases between the germline ends. CDR3 length: 11 amino acids. Germline V gene sequence: CDR1 MGHRA, CDR2 YSYEKL.

This chain links TRBV6-1 with TRBJ2-1, with D possibly being TRBD1 (6 bases). The assigned J gene may be wrong: the sequence end matches TRBJ2-7 better. The CDR3 is made up of 14 amino acids. Germline CDR1 and CDR2: MNHNS and SASEGT. The DNA for the CDR3 is TGTGCCAGCAGATCACAGGGTAGGGCCTACGAGCAGTACTTC. Translating it yields CASRSQGRAYEQYF.

The chain employs TRBV6-4 and TRBJ2-3; the match to TRBD2 covers 8 bases. The germline V gene has CDR1 MRHNA and CDR2 SNTAGT. Trimming took 2 bases from V and 4 from J; bases not matched to a gene: 5. This CDR3 comprises 15 residues. The CDR3 spells CASSDGSGSADTQYF. As DNA, the CDR3 is TGTGCCAGCAGTGACGGGAGCGGGAGTGCAGATACGCAGTATTTT.

The J gene is TRBJ2-1, the V gene TRBV7-2, with TRBD2 identical over 7 bases. The CDR3 contains 18 residues. CDR1 and CDR2 (germline): SGHTA, FQGNSA. V lost 5 bases to trimming and J lost 10 bases; unmatched junction nucleotides: 23. CDR3 residues: CASSIQRLARDLNYEQFF. The CDR3 nucleotides are TGTGCCAGCAGCATCCAGAGACTAGCTAGGGACTTGAACTACGAGCAGTTCTTC.

This clonotype occurred many times. V gene TRBV6-1 combines with J gene TRBJ1-2; D is undetermined. The length of the CDR3 is 15 residues. Germline CDR1 is MNHNS and CDR2 is SASEGT. The V end lost 6 bases, the J end lost 5 bases, and 19 bases lay between the germline ends. CDR3 sequence reads: CASSQNTGVVYGYTF. The CDR3 nucleotides read TGTGCCAGCAGCCAAAACACGGGAGTCGTATATGGCTACACCTTC.

This clonotype has ten or more counts. The chain employs TRBV4-1 and TRBJ2-7; 8 bases fit TRBD2. Germline V lookup: CDR1 MGHRA, CDR2 YSYEKL. The ends lost 6 bases at V and 0 bases at J; junction bases unmatched: 10. The CDR3 is made up of 16 amino acids. The CDR3 protein is CASRISGTSSSYEQYF. CDR3 DNA sequence: TGCGCCAGCAGGATTAGCGGGACGTCAAGCTCCTACGAGCAGTACTTC.

Comment on this clonotype: An end of the junction differs from the germline gene, which may be a read error. This chain links TRBV27 with TRBJ2-1; 13 bases fit TRBD2. CDR3 length: 15 residues. In germline, CDR1 is MNHEY, CDR2 SMNVEV (reference sequence). The CDR3 nucleotides read TGTGCCAGCAGATCCGGGACTAGCGGGAACGGGGAGCAGTTTTTC. Protein sequence: CASRSGTSGNGEQFF.

Concerning this clonotype: A junction boundary mismatches the germline segment, possibly from a read error. The chain carries TRBV6-5 and TRBJ2-1, with D perhaps TRBD2 (5 bases). The CDR3 runs 16 residues. Germline CDR1 reads MNHEY; CDR2 reads SVGAGI. The CDR3 DNA follows: TGTGCCAGCAGTTACTCTCCCCGACGAGGCTACGGGGAGCAGTTTTTC. Translated: CASSYSPRRGYGEQFF.

The V call is TRBV7-6, the J call TRBJ1-4; D gene uncertain. Germline values: CDR1 SGHVS, CDR2 FNYEAQ. Trimming took off 3 bases at V and 2 bases at J, with 7 bases between the two ends. This CDR3 has 14 amino acids. CDR3 protein: CASSFGLTNEKLFF. The CDR3 DNA reads TGTGCCAGCAGCTTCGGGTTGACTAATGAAAAACTGTTTTTT.

The table lists this clonotype with many counts. The V and J genes are TRBV11-1 and TRBJ1-2, with D maybe TRBD1 (5 bases). From germline, CDR1 is SGHAT and CDR2 FQDESV (reference sequence). The V end was cut by 4 bases, the J end by 2 bases, with 14 bases between. This CDR3 region has 15 residues. The CDR3 DNA sequence: TGTGCCAGCAGCTCGAATCCGGGACGGAACTATGGCTACACCTTC. Translation: CASSSNPGRNYGYTF. The complete variable domain, with remaining parts taken from reference TRBV11-1 and TRBJ1-2, reads EAEVAQSPRYKITEKSQAVAFWCDPISGHATLYWYRQILGQGPELLVQFQDESVVDDSQLPKDRFSAERLKGVDSTLKIQPAELGDSAMYLCASSSNPGRNYGYTFGSGTRLTVV.

The V and J genes are TRBV11-2 and TRBJ1-1; 7 bases map to TRBD1. The germline V gene encodes CDR1 SGHAT and CDR2 FQNNGV. V shed 2 bases, J shed 1 base, and the junction held 7 bases outside the gene matches. This CDR3 comprises 16 residues. DNA for the CDR3: TGTGCCAGCAGCTTAAGTACAGGGGTAAGGAACACTGAAGCTTTCTTT. Protein sequence: CASSLSTGVRNTEAFF. The whole variable domain, remainder taken from reference TRBV11-2 and TRBJ1-1, is EAGVAQSPRYKIIEKRQSVAFWCNPISGHATLYWYQQILGQGPKLLIQFQNNGVVDDSQLPKDRFSAERLKGVDSTLKIQPAKLEDSAVYLCASSLSTGVRNTEAFFGQGTRLTVV.

This chain links TRBV6-1 with TRBJ2-6, with 9 bases matching TRBD1. Trimming cost V 7 bases and J 4 bases; bases outside gene matches: 8. Germline V gene data show CDR1 as MNHNS and CDR2 as SASEGT. The CDR3 consists of 16 residues. The CDR3 DNA reads TGTGCCAGCACCTCGACAGGGGGGTGGGGGGCCAACGTCCTGACTTTC. It is translated as CASTSTGGWGANVLTF.

Within the sample, this clonotype is medium-sized. The V and J genes are TRBV6-5 and TRBJ2-5; 7 nucleotides agree with TRBD1. Germline lookup yields CDR1 MNHEY and CDR2 SVGAGI. V dropped 0 bases and J dropped 3; count of bases not matched to a gene: 7. The CDR3 is 16 amino acids. Here the CDR3 reads CASSYSVGQGEETQYF. CDR3 in DNA: TGTGCCAGCAGTTACTCGGTGGGGCAGGGGGAAGAGACCCAGTACTTC.

This clonotype showed up many times. This chain links TRBV6-5 with TRBJ1-1; no definite D call. CDR3 length equals 13 residues. V was clipped by 2 bases and J by 6 bases, with 10 bases between them. The germline CDR1 and CDR2 sequences are MNHEY and SVGAGI. CDR3: CASSYEGFAEAFF. In DNA, the CDR3 is TGTGCCAGCAGTTACGAAGGGTTCGCTGAAGCTTTCTTT.

About this clonotype: One end of the junction fails to match germline, which may point to a read error. The V call is TRBV6-1, the J call TRBJ2-3; D ambiguous. Per germline, CDR1 MNHNS and CDR2 SASEGT. The CDR3 spans 11 residues. The CDR3 DNA sequence: TGTGCCAGCAAGGACCCAGATACGCAGTATTTC. Translation: CASKDPDTQYF.

This clonotype appeared a few times. Here the CDR3 reads CASSQALGSTDTQYF. CDR3 DNA sequence: TGTGCCAGCAGCCAAGCGTTGGGTAGCACAGATACGCAGTATTTT. The V call is TRBV4-2, the J call TRBJ2-3; the D is unclear. CDR1 LGHNA and CDR2 YNFKEQ come from the germline V gene. The V gene lost 1 base and the J gene lost 0 bases, with 8 bases spanning the gap. This CDR3 is built from 15 residues.

A few counts support this clonotype. This rearrangement joins TRBV7-6 to TRBJ1-4; TRBD1 aligns across 7 bases. The junction had 12 bases not matched to a gene; V was cut back by 1 base and J by 7 bases. CDR1 is SGHVS and CDR2 is FNYEAQ in the germline V gene. This CDR3 spans 17 amino acids. The CDR3 here is CASSLEGQSFGAEKLFF. The DNA for the CDR3 is TGTGCCAGCAGCTTAGAGGGACAGTCCTTTGGTGCTGAAAAACTGTTTTTT.

This clonotype was picked up a small number of times. The chain is built from TRBV4-1 and TRBJ2-1; TRBD2 might be the D (5 bases). The germline V and J ends were trimmed by 1 base and 10 bases, with 20 bases remaining between them. The CDR3 sequence is 16 residues long. Germline CDR1 and CDR2: MGHRA and YSYEKL. CDR3 sequence reads: CASSQGGFPYLGEQFF. The DNA of the CDR3 is TGCGCCAGCAGCCAAGGCGGGTTTCCCTACCTAGGAGAGCAGTTCTTC.

This clonotype was seen a few times. The chain joins TRBV3-1 to TRBJ2-3, with D unresolved. Per the germline V gene, CDR1 is LGHDT and CDR2 is YNNKEL (reference sequence). The CDR3 is made up of 15 amino acids. The V end lost 6 bases, the J end lost 3 bases, and 16 bases lay between the germline ends. DNA of the CDR3: TGTGCCAGCAGACAGAGAGGAGTTCGGACAGATACGCAGTATTTT. This codes for CASRQRGVRTDTQYF.

This clonotype is medium-sized within its sample. This rearrangement joins TRBV6-1 to TRBJ2-7; no clear D. The germline V gene has CDR1 MNHNS and CDR2 SASEGT. V lost 6 bases, J lost 0 bases, and 18 bases lay in between. The CDR3 runs 16 residues. In DNA, the CDR3 is TGTGCCAGCAGCCCCCTCGATCGGTCAAGCTCCTACGAGCAGTACTTC. Translation gives CASSPLDRSSSYEQYF.